This T cell receptor beta chain originates from a study of OX40 agonist ivuxolimab in advanced cancers. About the study as a whole: Ivuxolimab, which targeted the costimulatory receptor OX40 (CD134), was an agonistic, fully human IgG2 monoclonal antibody. Intravenous ivuxolimab was administered to patients every 2 weeks at six dose levels: 0.01, 0.1, 0.3, 1.5, 3 and 10 mg/kg. Of the roughly 53 patients in dose escalation, about 19 had hepatocellular carcinoma, approximately 15 had melanoma, 9 had renal cell carcinoma and 9 had head and neck cancer. A male proportion of roughly 80% and a mean age of about 60 years, ranging from roughly 23 to 85, were recorded for the dose-escalation cohort. Patients were allowed to have had prior anti-PD-1, anti-PD-L1 or anti-CTLA-4 therapy, and more than 35% of the dose-escalation patients had been treated with checkpoint inhibitors. Three dose-escalation patients achieved partial responses, one with hepatocellular carcinoma and two with cutaneous melanoma. The point of sequencing TCRbeta in the periphery was to test whether ivuxolimab changed TCR sequence diversity and drove clonal T-cell expansion. The paper reports the monotherapy dose-escalation portion (N ≈ 52 patients) of the phase I ivuxolimab trial. Results and caveats for the whole study, not just this receptor: After ivuxolimab, CD8+ T cells had more expanded clones than CD4+ T cells on average. Which antigens the clonally expanded peripheral T cells were specific for was not determined. Partial responders in the 0.1-3.0 mg/kg groups had among the lowest normalized peripheral clonal expansion, especially among CD8+ T cells. Low levels of normalized T-cell clonal expansion were also seen in some patients who did not respond. Clonal expansion of both CD4+ and CD8+ blood T cells was observed from baseline to week 6 at doses 0.1 to 3.0 mg/kg.

A word on this clone: It has no known antigen specificity. No much larger clonotype is one base removed from it; base qualities were not supplied.

The trial excluded patients who had a history of autoimmune disease or were on systemic immunosuppression. Peripheral blood for TCR sequencing was drawn from every dose cohort at baseline, at cycle 4 day 1 and at cycle 7 day 1. Samples came from an open-label, multicenter, first-in-human phase I dose-escalation trial of ivuxolimab. Adults with locally advanced or metastatic head and neck squamous cell, hepatocellular, melanoma or renal cell carcinoma were enrolled in the trial. Before TCR sequencing, CD4+ and CD8+ T cells were separately sorted from peripheral blood. The CDR3 has 15 amino acids, counting the end cysteine and phenylalanine. Of the read, only the CDR3 DNA is kept; its 45 bases are in frame from base 1. CDR1 and CDR2, per the germline V gene, are SGHTA and FQGNSA. The junction shows trimming of 5 bases on V and 1 base on J, and the gene matches do not reach 8 bases of it. Genomic DNA was isolated from the sorted cells so that the TCRbeta CDR3 region could be sequenced. The immunoSEQ Assay was used for sequencing of TCRbeta CDR3 regions. The immuneACCESS repertoire file appears here via TCRdb, limited to in-frame rearrangements. These files lack a portion of the clones; in checked studies, under half of the deficit traces to unresolved V genes, and the cause of the others is not known. The sample has over 30,000 clones on record, about four fifths of them singletons. The ten largest clones capture over 2.5% of the sample.

The receptor comes from an adult with an advanced solid tumor such as melanoma, head and neck, liver or kidney cancer. Sequencing used CD4+ or CD8+ T cells sorted from blood, obtained in a trial of the OX40 agonist ivuxolimab. The chain employs TRBV7-2 and TRBJ2-7, and TRBD2 aligns with 7 junction nucleotides. The DNA reads TGTGCCAGCAGCCGGGGCGGGAGCGGATCCTACGAGCAGTACTTC. This translates into CASSRGGSGSYEQYF.